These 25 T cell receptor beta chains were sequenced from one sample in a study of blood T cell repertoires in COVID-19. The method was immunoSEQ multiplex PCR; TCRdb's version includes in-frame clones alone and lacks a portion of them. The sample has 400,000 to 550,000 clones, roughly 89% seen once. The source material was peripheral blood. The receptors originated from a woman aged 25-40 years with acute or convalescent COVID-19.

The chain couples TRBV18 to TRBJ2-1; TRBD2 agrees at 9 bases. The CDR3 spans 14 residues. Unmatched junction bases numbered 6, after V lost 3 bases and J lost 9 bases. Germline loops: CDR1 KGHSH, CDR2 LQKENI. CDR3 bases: TGTGCCAGCTCACCGCCTAGCGGGGCCGGTGAGCAGTTCTTC. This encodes CASSPPSGAGEQFF.

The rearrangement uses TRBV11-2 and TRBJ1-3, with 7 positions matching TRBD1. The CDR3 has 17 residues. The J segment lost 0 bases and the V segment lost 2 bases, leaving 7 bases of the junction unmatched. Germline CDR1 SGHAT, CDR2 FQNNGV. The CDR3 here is CASSLQGQPYSGNTIYF. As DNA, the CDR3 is TGTGCCAGCAGCTTACAGGGACAGCCGTACTCTGGAAACACCATATATTTT.

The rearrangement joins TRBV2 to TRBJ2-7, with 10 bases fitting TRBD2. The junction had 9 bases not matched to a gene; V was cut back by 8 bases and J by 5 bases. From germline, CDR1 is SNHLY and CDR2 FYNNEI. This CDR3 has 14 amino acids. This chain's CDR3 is CASLILAGYHEQYF. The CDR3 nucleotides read TGTGCCAGCCTGATACTAGCGGGGTACCACGAGCAGTACTTC.

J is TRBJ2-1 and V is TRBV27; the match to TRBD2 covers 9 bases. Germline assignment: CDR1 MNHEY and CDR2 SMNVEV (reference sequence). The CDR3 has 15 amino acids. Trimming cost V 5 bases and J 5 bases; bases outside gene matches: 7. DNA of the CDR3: TGTGCCAGCAGTCGCGGGGGGGCGGGCAACAATGAGCAGTTCTTC. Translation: CASSRGGAGNNEQFF.

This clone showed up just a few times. CDR3 amino acids: CASSESARGRSPLHF. The CDR3 bases are TGTGCCAGCAGTGAATCGGCGCGGGGAAGGTCACCCCTCCACTTT. This chain uses TRBV2 with TRBJ1-6, with no clear D. The V gene lost 2 bases and the J gene lost 10 bases, with 15 bases spanning the gap. Germline loops: CDR1 SNHLY, CDR2 FYNNEI. This CDR3 has 15 amino acids.

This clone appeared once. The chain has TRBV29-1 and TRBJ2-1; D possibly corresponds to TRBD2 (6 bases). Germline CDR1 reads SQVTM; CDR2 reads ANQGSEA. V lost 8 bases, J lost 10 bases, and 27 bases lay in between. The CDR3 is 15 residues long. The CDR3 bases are TGCAGCTCCGAGGGGCTAGCGTCGGGGCCGGGCGAGCAGTTCTTC. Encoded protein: CSSEGLASGPGEQFF.

The CDR3, as DNA: TGTGCCAGCAGCTTGCATCCCGGGACAGGGGTGGGAGAGCAGTACTTC. Its translation: CASSLHPGTGVGEQYF. The chain combines TRBV5-5 with TRBJ2-7; 10 bases align to TRBD1. The CDR3 totals 16 residues. V shed 1 base, J shed 7 bases, and the junction held 11 bases outside the gene matches. CDR1 and CDR2 (germline): SGHKS, YYEKEE (reference sequence).

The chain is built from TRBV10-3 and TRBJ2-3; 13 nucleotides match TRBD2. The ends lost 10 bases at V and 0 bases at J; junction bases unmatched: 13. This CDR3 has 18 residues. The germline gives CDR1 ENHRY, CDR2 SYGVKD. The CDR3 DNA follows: TGTGCCACCCGGAGTAGGACTAGCGGGGGAGTAAGCACAGATACGCAGTATTTT. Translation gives CATRSRTSGGVSTDTQYF.

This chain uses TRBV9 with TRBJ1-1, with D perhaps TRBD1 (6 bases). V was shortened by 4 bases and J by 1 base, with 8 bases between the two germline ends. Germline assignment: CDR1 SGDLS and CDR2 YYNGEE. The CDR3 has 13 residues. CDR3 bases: TGTGCCAGCAGCTTGGGACAGAACACTGAAGCTTTCTTT. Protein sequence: CASSLGQNTEAFF.

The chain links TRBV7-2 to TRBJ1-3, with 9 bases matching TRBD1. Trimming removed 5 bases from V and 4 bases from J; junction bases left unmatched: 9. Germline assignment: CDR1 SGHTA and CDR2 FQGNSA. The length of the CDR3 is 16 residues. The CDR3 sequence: CASSPRLGTGGNTIYF. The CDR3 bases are TGTGCCAGCAGCCCCCGGCTGGGGACAGGGGGAAACACCATATATTTT.

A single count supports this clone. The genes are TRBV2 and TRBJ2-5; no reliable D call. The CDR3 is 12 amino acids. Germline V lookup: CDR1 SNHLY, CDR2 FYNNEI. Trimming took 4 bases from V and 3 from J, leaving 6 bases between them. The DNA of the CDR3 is TGTGCCAGCAGTGGGGCCGAAGAGACCCAGTACTTC. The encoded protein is CASSGAEETQYF.

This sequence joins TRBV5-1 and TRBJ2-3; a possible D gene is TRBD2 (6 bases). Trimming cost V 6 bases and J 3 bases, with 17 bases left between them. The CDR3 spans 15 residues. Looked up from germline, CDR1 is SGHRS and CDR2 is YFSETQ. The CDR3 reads CASTPEGRETDTQYF. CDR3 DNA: TGCGCCAGCACCCCGGAGGGCAGGGAAACAGATACGCAGTATTTT.

In DNA, the CDR3 is TGCGCCAGCAGCTGGACAGGTGGCGAGCAGTACTTC. Translation gives CASSWTGGEQYF. The chain recombines TRBV5-1 with TRBJ2-7; TRBD1 agrees at 7 bases. The CDR3 loop spans 12 amino acids. Germline CDR1 is SGHRS and CDR2 is YFSETQ. Losses at the gene ends were 3 bases for V and 6 bases for J; bases not matched to a gene: 3.

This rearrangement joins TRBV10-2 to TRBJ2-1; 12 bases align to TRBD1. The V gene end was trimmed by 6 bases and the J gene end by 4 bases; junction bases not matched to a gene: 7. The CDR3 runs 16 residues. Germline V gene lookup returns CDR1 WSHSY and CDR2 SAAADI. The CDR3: CASRNGDRGLYNEQFF. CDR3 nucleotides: TGCGCCAGCAGAAACGGGGACAGGGGGCTATACAATGAGCAGTTCTTC.

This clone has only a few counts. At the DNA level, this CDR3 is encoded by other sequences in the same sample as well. DNA for the CDR3: TGTGCCAGCAGCCTCGGGACAGTGAATTCACCCCTCCACTTT. As protein: CASSLGTVNSPLHF. V is TRBV5-6 and J is TRBJ1-6; TRBD1 matches 7 bases. Trimming cost V 4 bases and J 7 bases; bases outside gene matches: 5. Per germline, CDR1 SGHDT and CDR2 YYEEEE. The CDR3 has 14 amino acids.

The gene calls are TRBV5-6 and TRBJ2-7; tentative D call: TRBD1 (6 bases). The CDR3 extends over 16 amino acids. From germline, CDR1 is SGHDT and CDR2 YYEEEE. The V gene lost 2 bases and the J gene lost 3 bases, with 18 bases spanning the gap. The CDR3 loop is CASSFVLAGDNYEQYF. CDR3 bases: TGTGCCAGCAGCTTTGTCCTCGCAGGGGATAACTACGAGCAGTACTTC.

The CDR3, as DNA: TGTGCCTGGAATATGGGGGAGGAGAGCGGGGAGCTGTTTTTT. Amino acid sequence: CAWNMGEESGELFF. The chain employs TRBV30 and TRBJ2-2; D perhaps matches TRBD2 (6 bases). The V end was cut by 4 bases, the J end by 7 bases, with 16 bases between. The CDR3 runs to 14 residues. Germline CDR1 reads GTSNPN; CDR2 reads SVGIG (reference sequence).

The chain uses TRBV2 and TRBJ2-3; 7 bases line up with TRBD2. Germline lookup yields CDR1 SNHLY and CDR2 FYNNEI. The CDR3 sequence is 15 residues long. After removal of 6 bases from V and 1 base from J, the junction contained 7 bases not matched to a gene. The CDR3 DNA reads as TGTGCCAGCAGGTCTGGCGGGGGAGGCACAGATACGCAGTATTTT. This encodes CASRSGGGGTDTQYF.

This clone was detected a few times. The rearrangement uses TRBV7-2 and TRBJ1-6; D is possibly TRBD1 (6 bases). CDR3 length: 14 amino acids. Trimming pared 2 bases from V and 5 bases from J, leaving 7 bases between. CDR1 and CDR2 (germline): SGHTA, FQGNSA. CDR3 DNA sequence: TGTGCCAGCAGCTTACAGGGGAATAATTCACCCCTCCACTTT. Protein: CASSLQGNNSPLHF.

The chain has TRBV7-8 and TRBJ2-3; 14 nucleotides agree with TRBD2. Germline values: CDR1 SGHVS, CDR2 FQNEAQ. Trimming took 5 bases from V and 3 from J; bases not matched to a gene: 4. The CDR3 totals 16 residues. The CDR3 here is CASSQGLAGATDTQYF. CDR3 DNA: TGTGCCAGCAGCCAGGGACTAGCGGGGGCGACAGATACGCAGTATTTT.

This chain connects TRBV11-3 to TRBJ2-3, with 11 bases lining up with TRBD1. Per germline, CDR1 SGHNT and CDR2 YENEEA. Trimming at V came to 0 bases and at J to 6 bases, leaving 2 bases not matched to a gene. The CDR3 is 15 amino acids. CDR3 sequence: CASSLDGTGGDTQYF. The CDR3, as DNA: TGTGCCAGCAGCTTAGATGGGACAGGGGGTGATACGCAGTATTTT.

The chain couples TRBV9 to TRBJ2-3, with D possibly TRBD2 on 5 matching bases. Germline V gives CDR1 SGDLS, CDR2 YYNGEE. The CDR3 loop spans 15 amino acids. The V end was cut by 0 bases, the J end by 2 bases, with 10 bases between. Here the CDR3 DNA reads TGTGCCAGCAGCGTAGACGGGGTGCTCACAGATACGCAGTATTTT. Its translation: CASSVDGVLTDTQYF. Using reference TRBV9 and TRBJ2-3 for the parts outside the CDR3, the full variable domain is DSGVTQTPKHLITATGQRVTLRCSPRSGDLSVYWYQQSLDQGLQFLIQYYNGEERAKGNILERFSAQQFPDLHSELNLSSLELGDSALYFCASSVDGVLTDTQYFGPGTRLTVL.

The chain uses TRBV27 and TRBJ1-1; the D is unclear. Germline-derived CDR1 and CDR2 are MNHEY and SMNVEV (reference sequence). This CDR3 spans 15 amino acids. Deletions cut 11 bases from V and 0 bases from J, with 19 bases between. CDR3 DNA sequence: TGTGCCGGACCGGGATCGCAATCAATGAACACTGAAGCTTTCTTT. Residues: CAGPGSQSMNTEAFF.

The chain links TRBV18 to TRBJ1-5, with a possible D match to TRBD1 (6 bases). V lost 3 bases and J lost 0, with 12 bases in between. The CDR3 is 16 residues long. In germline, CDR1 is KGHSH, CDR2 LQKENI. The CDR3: CASSPGGGGSNQPQHF. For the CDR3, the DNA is TGTGCCAGCTCACCCGGCGGGGGCGGTAGCAATCAGCCCCAGCATTTT.

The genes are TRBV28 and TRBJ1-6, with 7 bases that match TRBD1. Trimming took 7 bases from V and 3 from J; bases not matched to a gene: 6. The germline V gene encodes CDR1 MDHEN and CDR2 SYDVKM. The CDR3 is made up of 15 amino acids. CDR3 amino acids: CASNSGTVYNSPLHF. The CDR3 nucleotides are TGTGCCAGCAACTCCGGGACAGTCTATAATTCACCCCTCCACTTT.